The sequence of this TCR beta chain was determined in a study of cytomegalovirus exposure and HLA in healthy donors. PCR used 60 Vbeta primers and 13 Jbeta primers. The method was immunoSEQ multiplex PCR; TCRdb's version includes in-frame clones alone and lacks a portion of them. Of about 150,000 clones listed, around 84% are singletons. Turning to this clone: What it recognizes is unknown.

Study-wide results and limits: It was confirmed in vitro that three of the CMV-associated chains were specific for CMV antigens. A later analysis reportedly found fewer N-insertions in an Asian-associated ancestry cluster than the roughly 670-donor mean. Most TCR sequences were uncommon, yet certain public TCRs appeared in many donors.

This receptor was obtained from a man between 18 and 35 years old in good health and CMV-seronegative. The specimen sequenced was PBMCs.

The CDR3 sequence: CASSQVSGAGDQPQHF. The DNA for the CDR3 is TGCGCCAGCAGCCAAGTAAGTGGGGCAGGGGATCAGCCCCAGCATTTT. The rearrangement uses TRBV4-1 and TRBJ1-5, with a weak D call TRBD1 (6 bases). This CDR3 comprises 16 residues. Germline CDR1 is MGHRA and CDR2 is YSYEKL. The V and J ends lost 1 base and 5 bases respectively, with 15 bases between them.